What follows is one T cell receptor beta chain and its context. Its specificity is not known. Germline-derived CDR1 and CDR2 are SGHTS and YDEGEE. V was pared by 2 bases and J by 5 bases, with 4 bases of the junction left unmatched. This CDR3 is built from 16 residues. The entry originates in a study of fetal regulatory T cell absence and autoimmunity. Measured with immunoSEQ multiplex PCR; TCRdb has only the in-frame clones, and not every one. Of roughly 95,000 clones listed, around 72% are singletons. Study-level findings and limits: In IPEX syndrome, oligoclonal enrichment was read as supporting prenatal antigen-driven autoimmunity in the pancreas. Compared with cord blood, pancreas showed oligoclonal TCR enrichment, some clones over 80-fold.

This chain links TRBV5-8 with TRBJ2-3; 14 bases line up with TRBD2. This sequence originates from a male donor with IPEX syndrome. Sequencing was done on a sample of pancreas tissue. CDR3 residues: CASSFGGLAGEDTQYF. CDR3 sequence (DNA): TGTGCCAGCAGCTTTGGGGGACTAGCGGGAGAAGATACGCAGTATTTT.